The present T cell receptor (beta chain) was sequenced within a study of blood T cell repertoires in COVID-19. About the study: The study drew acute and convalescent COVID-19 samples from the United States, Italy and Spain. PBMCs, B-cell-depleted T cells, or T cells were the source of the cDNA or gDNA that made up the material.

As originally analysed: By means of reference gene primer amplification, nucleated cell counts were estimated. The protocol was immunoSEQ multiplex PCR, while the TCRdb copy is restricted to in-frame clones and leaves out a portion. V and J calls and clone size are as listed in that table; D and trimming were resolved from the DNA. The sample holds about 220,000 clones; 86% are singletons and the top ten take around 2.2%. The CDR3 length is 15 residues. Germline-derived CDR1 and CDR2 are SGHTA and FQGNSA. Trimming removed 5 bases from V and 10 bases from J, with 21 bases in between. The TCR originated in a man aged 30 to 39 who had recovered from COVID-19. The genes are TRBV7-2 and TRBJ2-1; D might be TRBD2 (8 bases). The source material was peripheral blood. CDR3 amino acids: CASSRSGRGLWEQFF. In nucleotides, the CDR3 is TGTGCCAGCAGCCGCTCCGGGAGGGGGCTCTGGGAGCAGTTCTTC.